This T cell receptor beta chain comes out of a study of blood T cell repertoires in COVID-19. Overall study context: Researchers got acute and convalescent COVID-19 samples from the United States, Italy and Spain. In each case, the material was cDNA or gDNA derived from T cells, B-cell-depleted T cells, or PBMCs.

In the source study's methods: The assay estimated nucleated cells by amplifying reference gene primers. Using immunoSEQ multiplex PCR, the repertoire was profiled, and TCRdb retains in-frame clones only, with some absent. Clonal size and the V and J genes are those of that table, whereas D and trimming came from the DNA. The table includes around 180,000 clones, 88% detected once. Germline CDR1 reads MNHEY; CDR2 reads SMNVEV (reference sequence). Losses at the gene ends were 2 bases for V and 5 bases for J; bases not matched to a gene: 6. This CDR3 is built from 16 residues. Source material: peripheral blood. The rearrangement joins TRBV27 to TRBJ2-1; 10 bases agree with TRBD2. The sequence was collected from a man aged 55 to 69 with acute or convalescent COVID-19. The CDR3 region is CASSLRLAGVHNEQFF. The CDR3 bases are TGTGCCAGCAGTTTACGGCTAGCGGGAGTTCACAATGAGCAGTTCTTC.